A single sample is the source of the 15 T cell receptor beta chains below, sequenced in a study of OX40 agonist ivuxolimab in advanced cancers. Using immunoSEQ multiplex PCR, the repertoire was profiled, and TCRdb retains in-frame clones only, with some absent. This table has about 45,000 clones, about nine tenths appearing once. The specimen comprised CD4+ or CD8+ T cells sorted from blood, sampled in a trial of the OX40 agonist ivuxolimab. The receptors were sampled from an adult with an advanced solid tumor such as melanoma, head and neck, liver or kidney cancer.

This clone appeared a single time. This chain links TRBV12-5 with TRBJ1-5; D is perhaps TRBD1 (5 bases). V lost 6 bases and J lost 1, with 16 bases in between. Germline lookup yields CDR1 LGHNT and CDR2 FRNRAP. The length of the CDR3 is 16 residues. The CDR3 DNA sequence: TGTGCTAGTGGGCAGGGTGAATCGAAGAGCAATCAGCCCCAGCATTTT. It yields the protein CASGQGESKSNQPQHF. The whole variable domain, remainder taken from reference TRBV12-5 and TRBJ1-5, is DARVTQTPRHKVTEMGQEVTMRCQPILGHNTVFWYRQTMMQGLELLAYFRNRAPLDDSGMPKDRFSAEMPDATLATLKIQPSEPRDSAVYFCASGQGESKSNQPQHFGDGTRLSIL.

This chain's CDR3 is CASSPPRLAGLSSYEQYF. In nucleotides, the CDR3 is TGTGCCAGCAGTCCCCCACGGCTAGCGGGATTGAGCTCCTACGAGCAGTACTTC. This sequence joins TRBV28 and TRBJ2-7; TRBD2 matches at 9 bases. CDR1 MDHEN and CDR2 SYDVKM come from the germline V gene. This CDR3 is 18 amino acids long. V shed 5 bases, J shed 0 bases, and the junction held 14 bases outside the gene matches.

V gene TRBV28 combines with J gene TRBJ1-1; D is unresolved. The CDR3 is 13 residues long. Germline values: CDR1 MDHEN, CDR2 SYDVKM. The V end lost 7 bases, the J end lost 1 base, and 10 bases lay between the germline ends. CDR3 sequence reads: CASNPPRNTEAFF. For the CDR3, the DNA is TGTGCCAGCAACCCGCCAAGGAACACTGAAGCTTTCTTT. The variable domain in full, with the rest retrieved from reference TRBV28 and TRBJ1-1, is DVKVTQSSRYLVKRTGEKVFLECVQDMDHENMFWYRQDPGLGLRLIYFSYDVKMKEKGDIPEGYSVSREKKERFSLILESASTNQTSMYLCASNPPRNTEAFFGQGTRLTVV.

This chain uses TRBV19 with TRBJ1-3; D unclear. The CDR3 is made up of 15 amino acids. Germline V gene data show CDR1 as LNHDA and CDR2 as SQIVND (reference sequence). V lost 1 base and J 8 bases, leaving 15 bases between the germline ends. The CDR3 loop reads CASSIAHRQRDTIYF. The CDR3, as DNA: TGTGCCAGTAGTATAGCGCACCGCCAGAGAGACACCATATATTTT.

The V call is TRBV19, the J call TRBJ1-5; 9 nucleotides match TRBD1. The CDR3 extends over 17 amino acids. Losses at the gene ends were 4 bases for V and 4 bases for J; bases not matched to a gene: 11. Per germline, CDR1 LNHDA and CDR2 SQIVND (reference sequence). The CDR3 sequence: CASSRGPGQGINQPQHF. As DNA, the CDR3 is TGTGCCAGTAGTAGGGGGCCGGGACAGGGAATTAATCAGCCCCAGCATTTT.

The chain recombines TRBV5-5 with TRBJ1-4; D not resolved. V was cut by 5 bases and J by 0 bases, with 11 bases left in between. CDR1 is SGHKS, CDR2 YYEKEE, per germline (reference sequence). This CDR3 region has 15 residues. CDR3 amino acids: CASSKTLTTNEKLFF. In DNA form, the CDR3 reads TGTGCCAGCAGTAAGACTCTAACAACTAATGAAAAACTGTTTTTT. The full variable domain, completed using reference TRBV5-5 and TRBJ1-4, is DAGVTQSPTHLIKTRGQQVTLRCSPISGHKSVSWYQQVLGQGPQFIFQYYEKEERGRGNFPDRFSARQFPNYSSELNVNALLLGDSALYLCASSKTLTTNEKLFFGSGTQLSVL.

The gene calls are TRBV5-4 and TRBJ2-2; D perhaps matches TRBD2 (5 bases). Germline V gene sequence: CDR1 SGHNT, CDR2 YYREEE (reference sequence). V was clipped by 4 bases and J by 4 bases, with 17 bases between them. This CDR3 spans 16 amino acids. The CDR3 bases are TGTGCCAGCAGCATCGGGCCAAACGCGGGCACCGGGGAGCTGTTTTTT. Translated: CASSIGPNAGTGELFF.

DNA for the CDR3: TGTGCCAGCAGCCAAGAACCGGGACTAGCGGTGAGCACAGATACGCAGTATTTT. Its protein is CASSQEPGLAVSTDTQYF. V usage is TRBV4-2 and J usage is TRBJ2-3; 11 positions agree with TRBD2. V lost 0 bases and J lost 0; bases outside the gene matches: 5. Germline-derived CDR1 and CDR2 are LGHNA and YNFKEQ. The CDR3 sequence is 18 residues long.

This clone was observed once. This chain links TRBV30 with TRBJ2-1; 13 nucleotides line up with TRBD2. The germline V gene has CDR1 GTSNPN and CDR2 SVGIG (reference sequence). The length of the CDR3 is 14 residues. J lost 8 bases, V lost 6 bases, and 7 bases had no gene match. The CDR3 DNA follows: TGTGCCTGTCCGGGACTAGCGGGAACCTATGAGCAGTTCTTC. Translating gives CACPGLAGTYEQFF. Filled out from reference TRBV30 and TRBJ2-1, the complete variable domain reads SQTIHQWPATLVQPVGSPLSLECTVEGTSNPNLYWYRQAAGRGLQLLFYSVGIGQISSEVPQNLSASRPQDRQFILSSKKLLLSDSGFYLCACPGLAGTYEQFFGPGTRLTVL.

This clone showed up just once. The V gene is TRBV11-2, the J gene TRBJ1-3; D is undetermined. Germline V gives CDR1 SGHAT, CDR2 FQNNGV. Trimming shortened V by 4 bases and J by 0 bases, and 10 bases separated the two germline ends. The CDR3 spans 15 residues. The CDR3 DNA sequence: TGTGCCAGCAGCTCCCGCGGGGTCTCTGGAAACACCATATATTTT. This sequence encodes CASSSRGVSGNTIYF.

Comment on this clone: At the DNA level, this CDR3 is encoded by other sequences in the same sample as well. The chain is built from TRBV4-1 and TRBJ2-7; maybe TRBD2 (5 bases). Germline V CDR1 and CDR2: MGHRA, YSYEKL. The CDR3 has 14 amino acids. Trimming removed 4 bases from V and 2 bases from J, with 12 bases in between. The CDR3 here is CASSPREGAYEQYF. The CDR3 DNA reads as TGCGCCAGCAGCCCTCGGGAAGGAGCCTACGAGCAGTACTTC.

The chain is built from TRBV28 and TRBJ2-7; TRBD1 agrees at 7 bases. Per germline, CDR1 MDHEN and CDR2 SYDVKM. This CDR3 has 16 amino acids. The V segment lost 7 bases and the J segment 3 bases; nucleotides outside the gene matches: 15. The CDR3 spells CASTVFTGTANYEQYF. In DNA form, the CDR3 reads TGTGCCAGCACCGTTTTTACCGGGACAGCCAACTACGAGCAGTACTTC.

The chain is built from TRBV4-1 and TRBJ2-5; no reliable D call. TRBJ2-7 matches the DNA end more closely, so the J call is doubtful. This CDR3 is 15 amino acids long. Germline assignment: CDR1 MGHRA and CDR2 YSYEKL. This chain's CDR3 is CASSQEDGPTYEQYF. As DNA, the CDR3 is TGCGCCAGCAGCCAAGAGGACGGACCGACCTACGAGCAGTACTTC.

The chain carries TRBV19 and TRBJ2-7; D not certain. The CDR3 has 15 residues. Trimming shortened V by 3 bases and J by 3 bases, and 15 bases separated the two germline ends. The germline V gene encodes CDR1 LNHDA and CDR2 SQIVND (reference sequence). Here the CDR3 reads CASSMSNVGFYEQYF. The DNA of the CDR3 is TGTGCCAGTAGTATGTCCAACGTTGGGTTCTACGAGCAGTACTTC.

This CDR3 is CASSMVVTGSEKLFF. In DNA, the CDR3 is TGTGCCAGTAGTATGGTGGTGACAGGGAGCGAAAAACTGTTTTTT. The rearrangement links TRBV19 to TRBJ1-4; 7 positions match TRBD1. Germline lookup yields CDR1 LNHDA and CDR2 SQIVND (reference sequence). The length of the CDR3 is 15 residues. V trimming: 3 bases; J trimming: 8 bases; junction bases outside the gene matches: 9.